A single sample is the source of the 3 T cell receptor beta chains below, sequenced in a study of beta chain features in type 1 diabetes. Every bit of the isolated RNA underwent reverse transcription, so sequencing read expressed TCRB transcripts. Generated by immunoSEQ multiplex PCR, the TCRdb table keeps only in-frame clones and is missing some. In the table there are 200,000 to 250,000 clones, 16% of which are singletons. Study-level points and caveats: In every one of the four CD4+ subsets, TCRB CDR3s were moderately but significantly shorter in Type 1 diabetes patients.

Which antigens these TCRs recognize remains unknown. Sequenced material: naive CD4+ T cells from blood. Receptor source: a man aged 25 to 40 with type 1 diabetes.

This clone was recorded a few times. This sequence joins TRBV12-5 and TRBJ1-1; D is undetermined. This CDR3 has 14 residues. Germline lookup yields CDR1 LGHNT and CDR2 FRNRAP. Trimming cost V 0 bases and J 3 bases, with 8 bases left between them. The CDR3, as DNA: TGTGCTAGTGGTTTGGTTCCTGGTGACACTGAAGCTTTCTTT. It translates to CASGLVPGDTEAFF.

The CDR3 sequence is CASRPRGLETQYF. CDR3 DNA: TGTGCCAGCAGGCCAAGGGGGCTTGAGACCCAGTACTTC. This chain links TRBV27 with TRBJ2-5; 7 bases match TRBD1. Per the germline V gene, CDR1 is MNHEY and CDR2 is SMNVEV (reference sequence). The CDR3 runs 13 residues. Losses at the gene ends were 6 bases for V and 5 bases for J; bases not matched to a gene: 6.

The chain uses TRBV7-9 and TRBJ1-2; possible D gene TRBD1, 5 bases. Trimming cost V 5 bases and J 0 bases, with 10 bases left between them. The CDR3 runs to 14 residues. Germline CDR1 is SEHNR and CDR2 is FQNEAQ (reference sequence). The CDR3 nucleotides are TGTGCCAGCAGCGGACAATCAACTAACTATGGCTACACCTTC. It codes for CASSGQSTNYGYTF.